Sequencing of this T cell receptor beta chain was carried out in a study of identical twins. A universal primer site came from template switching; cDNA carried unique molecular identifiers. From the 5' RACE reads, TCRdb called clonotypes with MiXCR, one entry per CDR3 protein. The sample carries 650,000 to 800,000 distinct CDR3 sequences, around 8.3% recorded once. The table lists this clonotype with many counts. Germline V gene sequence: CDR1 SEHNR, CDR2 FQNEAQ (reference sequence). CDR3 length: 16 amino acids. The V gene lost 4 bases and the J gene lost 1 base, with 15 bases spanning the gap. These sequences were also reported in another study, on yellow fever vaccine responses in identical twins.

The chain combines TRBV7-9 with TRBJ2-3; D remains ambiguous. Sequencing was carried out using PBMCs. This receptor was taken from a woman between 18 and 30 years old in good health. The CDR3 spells CASSSPESVGTDTQYF. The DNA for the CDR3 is TGTGCCAGCAGCTCCCCCGAGAGCGTAGGCACAGATACGCAGTATTTT.